The 4 T cell receptor beta chains listed next were all sequenced from one sample in a study of PD-L1 blockade in urothelial cancer. Time point given: peripheral blood 6 weeks after treatment start. The repertoire was sequenced with immunoSEQ multiplex PCR; TCRdb's copy has only in-frame clones and lacks some. Of over 40,000 clones listed, approximately 85% are singletons. The sequencing used PBMCs, collected around atezolizumab (anti-PD-L1) treatment. The source of these receptors is a man between 65 and 85 years old with urothelial cancer.

The chain links TRBV5-3 to TRBJ2-1; possible D gene TRBD1, 6 bases. TRBV5-3 is classed as an ORF, of uncertain function. The CDR3 sequence is 18 residues long. Trimming took off 0 bases at V and 7 bases at J, with 23 bases between the two ends. The DNA of the CDR3 is TGTGCCAGAAGCTTGGCGAGGAACTACAGGGTAGATTCGAATGAGCAGTTCTTC. Amino acids: CARSLARNYRVDSNEQFF.

This clone was recorded only once. The chain employs TRBV5-1 and TRBJ2-1; 7 bases map to TRBD2. Germline V gives CDR1 SGHRS, CDR2 YFSETQ. The CDR3 loop spans 16 amino acids. V trimming: 0 bases; J trimming: 2 bases; junction bases outside the gene matches: 5. This CDR3 reads CASSLAGGSAYNEQFF. The CDR3 nucleotides read TGCGCCAGCAGCTTGGCCGGGGGGAGCGCCTACAATGAGCAGTTCTTC.

The rearrangement uses TRBV6-1 and TRBJ1-3, with D hard to call. This CDR3 region has 14 residues. Germline V gene lookup returns CDR1 MNHNS and CDR2 SASEGT. Trimming stripped 10 bases from V and 0 bases from J, with 13 bases between. DNA for the CDR3: TGTGCCATTTCTAACTGGAGCTCTGGAAACACCATATATTTT. Protein: CAISNWSSGNTIYF.

There are a few counts of this clone. The chain is built from TRBV7-9 and TRBJ1-2; D may be TRBD1 (6 bases). The CDR3 is made up of 13 amino acids. Trimming pared 1 base from V and 7 bases from J, leaving 10 bases between. Germline CDR1 reads SEHNR; CDR2 reads FQNEAQ (reference sequence). The DNA for the CDR3 is TGTGCCAGCAGCTTAGACAGGGTCGGTGGCTACACCTTC. Translated: CASSLDRVGGYTF.